This TCR beta chain is drawn from a study of vaccination effects on CD4 cells after COVID-19 (dated by TCRdb to between 2021 and 2023). About the investigation overall: Each participant received two doses of an mRNA SARS-CoV-2 vaccine, either BNT162b2 or mRNA-1273. Pre-vaccine samples were collected from a couple of convalescent patients 16 days and one week before the first dose, corresponding to 142 and 148 days after COVID-19 diagnosis. SARS-CoV-2 spike-specific CD4+ TCR repertoires were compared before and after mRNA vaccination in COVID-19 convalescent patients and in infection-naive vaccine recipients. A total of approximately 9 COVID-19 convalescent patients and a handful of SARS-CoV-2-naive healthy vaccine recipients were included in the full study. The Oncomine TCR Beta short-read assay on an Illumina iSeq 100 was used to sequence cultures from other donors in the study.

Library creation used the immunoSEQ multiplex PCR assay. DNA from the cultured and isolated CD4+ T cells underwent TCR beta CDR3 sequencing. The source study handled its data this way. Non-productive TCR sequences were removed, reads were trimmed to the CDR3 region, and CDR3s of at least 7 amino acids were retained. Antigen-specific clonotypes were identified using the MANAFEST web app by comparison of expansion in peptide wells against reference cultures. To be called positive, a clone needed expansion at FDR<0.05 compared with the reference and with all other wells, an odds ratio greater than 5, and a frequency greater than 0.1% in two replicate wells. Cross-reactive clonotypes were defined as significantly expanded in SARS-CoV-2 spike wells and in at least one common cold coronavirus spike condition. Levenshtein distance calculated with the stringdist R package was used to assess CDR3 similarity, and unrooted trees were constructed with ape in R 3.6.1. TCRdb took over this immuneACCESS table, retaining in-frame rearrangements with V and J assigned. Such tables are incomplete; in checked studies, under half of the missing clones stem from an unresolved V gene, and the remainder is unexplained. The V and J calls and clone size were taken over from that table, and D and trimming were inferred from the DNA. The table for this sample lists tens of thousands of clones; around 67% of them were counted only once. The leading ten clones occupy 30% to 40% of the sample.

From its cysteine to its phenylalanine, the CDR3 spans 16 amino acids. Only the CDR3 portion is preserved as DNA: 48 bases, with reading frame beginning at the first base. CDR1 and CDR2 are drawn from the germline V gene (reference sequence): SGHNT, YYREEE. V is pruned by 1 base and J by 7 bases, leaving 9 bases of the junction without a gene match. In the ViraFEST assay, PBMC were stimulated with viral peptide pools, and antigen-specific CD4+ T cell clonotypes were then identified by expansion using TCR sequencing. After around eleven days of culture, CD4+ T cells were isolated with the EasySep CD4+ T cell isolation kit. PCR-confirmed SARS-CoV-2 infection had occurred in convalescent patients between March and December 2020, before the Alpha, Beta and Delta variants emerged in the United States. Under 2.5 million PBMC per well were cultured with about 9.6 ug/ml peptides in IMDM containing about 5% human AB serum, roughly 10 IU/ml IL-2 and gentamicin. Half of the culture medium was replaced with fresh IL-2-containing medium on days 3 and 7. Unless noted otherwise, every peptide stimulation condition was grown in triplicate wells. PBMC were separated from whole blood using Ficoll-Paque Plus gradient centrifugation and were then either cryopreserved at -140C or used fresh. The QIAamp micro DNA kit was used to extract genomic DNA from the cultured CD4+ T cells.

In regard to this clone: Its antigen specificity is not known. The sample holds no much larger clone one base away, and base qualities are not on file.

What the study reported, not specific to this receptor: Among convalescent patients, the spike-reactive repertoire after vaccination was made up mainly of new vaccine-induced clones that were largely distinct from the clones induced by infection. Marked clonal contraction was observed in both infection-induced and vaccine-induced clones at late post-vaccination timepoints, consistent with waning T cell responses. Only a small number of convalescent patients were included, and no early post-infection timepoints were available, which limited the study.

The source of this sequence is a human donor who had a prior SARS-CoV-2 infection. The rearrangement joined TRBV5-4 to TRBJ2-3, with 10 bases in between that match TRBD2. The sample was CD4+ T cells from PBMCs cultured with a peptide pool, taken before COVID-19 vaccination. The CDR3 region: CASSLWALAGAHTQYF. In nucleotides, the sequence is TGTGCCAGCAGCTTGTGGGCGCTAGCGGGAGCTCATACGCAGTATTTT.